The 12 T cell receptor beta chains given below trace back to one sample, sequenced in a study of blood T cell repertoires in COVID-19. Libraries were prepared by immunoSEQ multiplex PCR; TCRdb keeps only in-frame clonotypes and omits some of them. The sample lists some 150,000 clones, around 90% occurring once. Sequencing input: peripheral blood. The source of these receptors is a woman in her fifties or sixties who had recovered from COVID-19.

The chain carries TRBV7-9 and TRBJ2-7, with D uncertain. V lost 2 bases and J 5 bases, leaving 7 bases between the germline ends. Germline V gives CDR1 SEHNR, CDR2 FQNEAQ (reference sequence). The CDR3 runs to 12 residues. Here the CDR3 DNA reads TGTGCCAGCAGCTTACAGGTAAACGAGCAGTACTTC. Translated: CASSLQVNEQYF.

The V call is TRBV28, the J call TRBJ1-4; D perhaps matches TRBD1 (5 bases). The germline V and J ends were trimmed by 5 bases and 3 bases, with 16 bases remaining between them. The CDR3 extends over 16 amino acids. The germline gives CDR1 MDHEN, CDR2 SYDVKM. CDR3 amino acids: CASSPPVAGANEKLFF. The CDR3 DNA follows: TGTGCCAGCAGTCCCCCAGTGGCGGGGGCTAATGAAAAACTGTTTTTT.

The rearrangement uses TRBV5-1 and TRBJ2-7; 7 nucleotides align to TRBD1. The length of the CDR3 is 13 residues. Germline V gene sequence: CDR1 SGHRS, CDR2 YFSETQ. After removal of 4 bases from V and 3 bases from J, the junction contained 4 bases not matched to a gene. CDR3 residues: CASSHRGDYEQYF. In DNA form, the CDR3 reads TGCGCCAGCAGCCACAGGGGTGACTACGAGCAGTACTTC.

The J gene is TRBJ1-4, the V gene TRBV5-1; D gene unclear. The CDR3 totals 15 residues. The V gene lost 3 bases and the J gene lost 3 bases, with 12 bases spanning the gap. The germline gives CDR1 SGHRS, CDR2 YFSETQ. The CDR3 loop reads CASSSLSRPNEKLFF. The CDR3 bases are TGCGCCAGCAGCTCGCTTAGCCGGCCTAATGAAAAACTGTTTTTT.

This clone has only one observation. The chain employs TRBV27 and TRBJ2-2, with D tentatively TRBD2 (6 bases). The CDR3 contains 14 residues. Germline V gene sequence: CDR1 MNHEY, CDR2 SMNVEV (reference sequence). The V gene lost 0 bases and the J gene lost 5 bases, with 7 bases spanning the gap. Here the CDR3 reads CASSLSEGTGELFF. The CDR3 bases are TGTGCCAGCAGTTTATCGGAGGGGACCGGGGAGCTGTTTTTT.

This chain links TRBV9 with TRBJ1-5; unclear D gene. Between the trimmed V and J ends, which lost 0 bases and 1 base, there was a span of 8 bases. Germline V gene sequence: CDR1 SGDLS, CDR2 YYNGEE. This CDR3 contains 15 residues. CDR3 protein: CASSVGPGSNQPQHF. CDR3 nucleotide sequence: TGTGCCAGCAGCGTAGGTCCAGGAAGCAATCAGCCCCAGCATTTT.

This clone was picked up a small number of times. The chain carries TRBV19 and TRBJ2-7, with TRBD1 matching 8 bases. J gave up 3 bases and V 8 bases, and 6 bases lay outside the gene matches. Germline V gene data show CDR1 as LNHDA and CDR2 as SQIVND (reference sequence). CDR3 length equals 13 residues. Here the CDR3 DNA reads TGTGCCAGTGCTAGGACAGGGTACTACGAGCAGTACTTC. It specifies CASARTGYYEQYF.

This chain links TRBV28 with TRBJ2-5; D is possibly TRBD2 (7 bases). Germline V gene lookup returns CDR1 MDHEN and CDR2 SYDVKM. Deletions cut 6 bases from V and 4 bases from J, with 18 bases between. The CDR3 is 15 amino acids. The CDR3 nucleotides read TGTGCCAGCAGCCCTTATGGGGGGGCGCGAGAGACCCAGTACTTC. It translates to CASSPYGGARETQYF.

The V gene is TRBV7-2, the J gene TRBJ2-5, with a weak D call TRBD2 (7 bases). V gave up 0 bases and J gave up 7 bases, with 12 bases separating them. The CDR3 sequence is 14 residues long. The germline V gene encodes CDR1 SGHTA and CDR2 FQGNSA. CDR3: CASSLAARGGTQYF. In DNA, the CDR3 is TGTGCCAGCAGCTTAGCAGCGAGGGGGGGGACCCAGTACTTC.

This rearrangement joins TRBV5-1 to TRBJ1-1; D is perhaps TRBD1 (6 bases). The CDR3 contains 14 residues. The V end was cut by 4 bases, the J end by 1 base, with 11 bases between. Germline lookup yields CDR1 SGHRS and CDR2 YFSETQ. The CDR3 DNA sequence: TGCGCCAGCAGCCTCCAGACAGGGAACACTGAAGCTTTCTTT. The encoded protein is CASSLQTGNTEAFF.

The V gene is TRBV29-1, the J gene TRBJ1-2; a weak D match, TRBD1 (5 bases). CDR1 is SQVTM and CDR2 is ANQGSEA in the germline V gene. CDR3 length equals 12 residues. V was cut by 6 bases and J by 1 base, with 9 bases left in between. CDR3 DNA: TGCAGCGTAGCGACAGTTAACTATGGCTACACCTTC. It specifies CSVATVNYGYTF. The entire variable domain, with the rest obtained from reference TRBV29-1 and TRBJ1-2, is as follows: SAVISQKPSRDICQRGTSLTIQCQVDSQVTMMFWYRQQPGQSLTLIATANQGSEATYESGFVIDKFPISRPNLTFSTLTVSNMSPEDSSIYLCSVATVNYGYTFGSGTRLTVV.

V is TRBV4-1 and J is TRBJ2-4, with D possibly TRBD1 on 6 matching bases. The ends were cut back, 3 bases at V and 2 bases at J, with 14 bases in the middle. The CDR3 sequence is 16 residues long. Germline V gene sequence: CDR1 MGHRA, CDR2 YSYEKL. The CDR3 region has the DNA TGCGCCAGCAGCCATGTATACAGGGTTTCCAAAAACATTCAGTACTTC. It yields the protein CASSHVYRVSKNIQYF.